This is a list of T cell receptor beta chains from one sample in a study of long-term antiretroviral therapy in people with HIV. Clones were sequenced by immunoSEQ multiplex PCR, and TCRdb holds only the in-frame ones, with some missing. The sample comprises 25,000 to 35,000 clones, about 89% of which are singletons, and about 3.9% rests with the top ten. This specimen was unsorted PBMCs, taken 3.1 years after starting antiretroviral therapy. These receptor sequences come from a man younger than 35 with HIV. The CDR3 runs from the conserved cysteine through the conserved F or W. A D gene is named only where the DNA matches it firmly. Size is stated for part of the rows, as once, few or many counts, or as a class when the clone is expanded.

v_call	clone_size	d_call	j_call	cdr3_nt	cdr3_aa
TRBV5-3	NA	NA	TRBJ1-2	TGTGCCAGAAGCTTGGTTAGGGGGGGGAGCTACACCTTC	CARSLVRGGSYTF
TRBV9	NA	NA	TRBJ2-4	TGTGCCAGCAGCGTAGAAGGGGCGGGGGCCAAAAACATTCAGTACTTC	CASSVEGAGAKNIQYF
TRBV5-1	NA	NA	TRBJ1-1	TGCGCCAGCAGCTTGGAGGGGGTCACTGAAGCTTTCTTT	CASSLEGVTEAFF
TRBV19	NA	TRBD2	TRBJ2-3	TGTGCCAGTAGTATTAGCGGGCACACAGATACGCAGTATTTT	CASSISGHTDTQYF
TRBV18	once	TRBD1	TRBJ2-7	TGTGCCAGCTCACCATACAGGGGCCCCTACGAGCAGTACTTC	CASSPYRGPYEQYF
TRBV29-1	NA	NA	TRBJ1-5	TGCAGCGTTGTTCCGGGGCCCAATCAGCCCCAGCATTTT	CSVVPGPNQPQHF
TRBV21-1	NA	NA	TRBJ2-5	TGTGCCAGCAGCAAAGAGGGACTAGCGGGGGGGCCATGTAACTTC	CASSKEGLAGGPCNF
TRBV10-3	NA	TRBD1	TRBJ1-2	TGTGCCATCAGTGGGGGACAGGGGGCGAGGGGCTACACCTTC	CAISGGQGARGYTF
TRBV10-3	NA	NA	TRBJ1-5	TGTGCCATCAGTGATGAGGGGGGTCCCTATAGCAATCAGCCCCAGCATTTT	CAISDEGGPYSNQPQHF
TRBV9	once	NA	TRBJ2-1	TGTGCCAGCAGCCCCGGACCCTACAATGAGCAGTTCTTC	CASSPGPYNEQFF
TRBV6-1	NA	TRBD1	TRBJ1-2	TGTGCCGGAAACAGGGGGCGCGGTGGCTACACCTTC	CAGNRGRGGYTF
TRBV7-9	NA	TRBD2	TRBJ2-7	TGTGCCAGCAGCTTAGGCCCTCCGGGACTAGCGTCGAGCTCCTACGAGCAGTACTTC	CASSLGPPGLASSSYEQYF
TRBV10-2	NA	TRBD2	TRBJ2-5	TGCGCCAGCAGTGTGGGACTAGCGGGACAAGAGACCCAGTACTTC	CASSVGLAGQETQYF
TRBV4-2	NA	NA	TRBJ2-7	TGTGCCAGCAGCCAGGAAGCCAGGGTATCCTACGAGCAGTACTTC	CASSQEARVSYEQYF
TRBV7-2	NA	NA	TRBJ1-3	TGTGCCAGCAGCCCGGGGGGACCCTCTGGAAACACCATATATTTT	CASSPGGPSGNTIYF
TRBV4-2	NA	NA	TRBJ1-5	TGTGCCAGCAGCCAAGGGGGAGGGACCCAGCATTTT	CASSQGGGTQHF
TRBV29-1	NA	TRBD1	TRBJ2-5	TGCAGCGTGGAGGACAGGGTAAAAGAGACCCAGTACTTC	CSVEDRVKETQYF
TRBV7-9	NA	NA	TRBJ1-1	TGTGCCAGCAGCTTTGCCGGGCCAGTCACTGAAGCTTTCTTT	CASSFAGPVTEAFF
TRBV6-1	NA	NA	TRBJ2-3	TGTGCCAGCAGTGAATTAGGGGGGGGGACAGATACGCAGTATTTT	CASSELGGGTDTQYF
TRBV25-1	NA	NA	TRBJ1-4	TGTGCCAGCAGTGAATACACCCGGGACGAAAAACTGTTTTTT	CASSEYTRDEKLFF
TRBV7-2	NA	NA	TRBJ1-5	TGTGCCAGCAACGGGTTCGGTAGCAATCAGCCCCAGCATTTT	CASNGFGSNQPQHF
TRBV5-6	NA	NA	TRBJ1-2	TGTGCCAGCAGCTCCGCGGACAGTTTATTGTATGGCTACACCTTC	CASSSADSLLYGYTF
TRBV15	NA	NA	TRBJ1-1	TGTGCCACCAGCAGAGAGGCAGGGATGAACACTGAAGCTTTCTTT	CATSREAGMNTEAFF
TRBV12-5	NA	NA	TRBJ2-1	TGTGCTAGTGGTTTGGGGGCGACGAGCTCCTACAATGAGCAGTTCTTC	CASGLGATSSYNEQFF
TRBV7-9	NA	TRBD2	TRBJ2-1	TGTGCCAGCAGTCAACTAGCGGGGGGAGGTGTGAATGAGCAGTTCTTC	CASSQLAGGGVNEQFF
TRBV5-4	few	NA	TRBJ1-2	TGTGCCAGCAGCTTGGGACTGCCTTATGGCTACACCTTC	CASSLGLPYGYTF
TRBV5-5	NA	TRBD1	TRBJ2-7	TGTGCCAGCAGCACGGAGGACAGGGACTACGAGCAGTACTTC	CASSTEDRDYEQYF
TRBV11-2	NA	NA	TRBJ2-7	TGTGCCAGCCGTTCCACCCGGGCCGGCTCCTACGAGCAGTACTTC	CASRSTRAGSYEQYF
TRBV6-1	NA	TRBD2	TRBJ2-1	TGTGCCAGCAGTGAGACTAGCGGGGCATACAATGAGCAGTTCTTC	CASSETSGAYNEQFF
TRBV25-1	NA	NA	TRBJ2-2	TGTGCCAGCAGTGAAAATACGGTGAACACCGGGGAGCTGTTTTTT	CASSENTVNTGELFF
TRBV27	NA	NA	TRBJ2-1	TGTGCCAGCAGTAAAACAAGAAATGAGCAGTTCTTC	CASSKTRNEQFF
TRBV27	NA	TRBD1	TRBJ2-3	TGTGCCAGCAGTTTAAACAGGGGGCATGTAGATACGCAGTATTTT	CASSLNRGHVDTQYF
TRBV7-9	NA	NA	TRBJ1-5	TGTGCCAGCAGCTTATATGATGGGGAGCCCCAGCATTTT	CASSLYDGEPQHF
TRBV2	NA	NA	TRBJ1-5	TGTGCCAGCAGTCCGGCCGGCAACCTCAATCAGCCCCAGCATTTT	CASSPAGNLNQPQHF
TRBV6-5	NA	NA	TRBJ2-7	TGTGCCAGCAGTTACTCGGAACACTACGAGCAGTACTTC	CASSYSEHYEQYF
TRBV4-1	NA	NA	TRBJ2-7	TGCGCCAGCAGCTTATTAATTCTGAACGAGCAGTACTTC	CASSLLILNEQYF
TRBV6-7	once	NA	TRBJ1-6	TGTGCCAGCAGTTACTCAGAAAATAGCTCCTATAATTCACCCCTCCACTTT	CASSYSENSSYNSPLHF
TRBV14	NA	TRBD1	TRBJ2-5	TGTGCCAGCAGCCCACCGGGACAGAGCTTTTTCCAAGAGACCCAGTACTTC	CASSPPGQSFFQETQYF
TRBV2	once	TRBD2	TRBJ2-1	TGTGCCAGCAGGAATACCGGGACTAGAGCATCGGCGCAGTTCTTC	CASRNTGTRASAQFF
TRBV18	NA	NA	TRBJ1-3	TGTGCCAGCTCACCACTTGACTGGTATAGGGCGCCCAGCTCTGGAAACACCATATATTTT	CASSPLDWYRAPSSGNTIYF
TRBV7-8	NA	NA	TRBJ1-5	TGTGCCAGCAGCTTAGGAGGGGTTCTGTCTCCTAATCAGCCCCAGCATTTT	CASSLGGVLSPNQPQHF
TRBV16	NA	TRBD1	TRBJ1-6	TGTGCCAGCAGCCCGACGGACAGGGACAATTCACCCCTCCACTTT	CASSPTDRDNSPLHF
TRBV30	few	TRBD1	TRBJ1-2	TGTGCCTGGAGTGTCACAGGGGAAGGGGATGGCTACACCTTC	CAWSVTGEGDGYTF